These 17 T cell receptor beta chains were all obtained from the same sample, sequenced in a study of tumor and adjacent non-tumor tissue in lung cancer. TCRbeta libraries were built with three rounds of nested PCR, modified from ARM-PCR. TCRdb used MiXCR to reprocess the multiplex PCR reads, holding one entry per CDR3 protein. The sample contains 85,000 to 100,000 distinct CDR3 sequences, about 72% of which appear only once. RNA was extracted from bulk tissue without any cell sorting. Sequencing used lung tumor tissue. These receptors were collected from a man between 60 and 75 years old with non-small cell lung cancer.

In the case of this clonotype: One end of the junction varies from germline; a read error may be responsible. The chain is built from TRBV2 and TRBJ2-2, with a tentative D call TRBD2 (5 bases). Germline assignment: CDR1 SNHLY and CDR2 FYNNEI. This CDR3 has 15 residues. Written as DNA, the CDR3 is TGTGCCAGCAGTGAGAGTGGGGTTGACACCGGGGATCTGTTTTTT. Its protein is CASSESGVDTGDLFF.

Turning to this clonotype: A junction end diverges from the germline sequence, so it may reflect a read error. This chain joins TRBV10-2 and TRBJ1-2; no reliable D call. This CDR3 has 13 amino acids. Germline V gives CDR1 WSHSY, CDR2 SAAADI. The CDR3 DNA sequence: TGCGCCAGTAGTGAGGACTGGTTCTATGACCACACCTTC. Its protein product is CASSEDWFYDHTF.

The chain has TRBV7-8 and TRBJ2-1; D is possibly TRBD2 (6 bases). Germline V gives CDR1 SGHVS, CDR2 FQNEAQ. V was cut by 5 bases and J by 8 bases, with 16 bases left in between. The CDR3 consists of 14 residues. The CDR3 sequence is CASSTRWRGYEQFF. The DNA for the CDR3 is TGTGCCAGCAGCACCAGATGGCGGGGTTATGAGCAGTTCTTC.

In its sample, this clonotype was seen a few times. The chain employs TRBV7-9 and TRBJ1-1, with 10 bases matching TRBD1. CDR3 size: 16 residues. Trimming removed 5 bases from V and 5 bases from J; junction bases left unmatched: 11. In germline, CDR1 is SEHNR, CDR2 FQNEAQ (reference sequence). The CDR3 reads CASSPGQGGKRTEAFF. CDR3 coding DNA: TGTGCCAGCAGCCCCGGACAGGGGGGGAAGAGGACTGAAGCTTTCTTT.

Remarks on this clonotype: Because the CDR3 is missing its conserved closing phenylalanine or tryptophan, this is likely a read error. The CDR3 sequence is CASSFEMIGELFY. The DNA for the CDR3 is TGTGCCAGCAGTTTTGAAATGATCGGGGAGCTGTTTTAT. This chain links TRBV11-1 with TRBJ2-2; no firm D call. The CDR3 consists of 13 residues. CDR1 and CDR2 from the germline V gene are SGHAT and FQDESV (reference sequence). V was pared by 6 bases and J by 7 bases, with 12 bases between.

In regard to this clonotype: At one end the junction does not follow the germline gene, possibly because of a read error. The V and J genes are TRBV5-6 and TRBJ1-6; a weak D match, TRBD1 (5 bases). The CDR3 spans 15 residues. CDR1 is SGHDT and CDR2 is YYEEEE in the germline V gene. CDR3 in amino acids: CTSSPRTRPNSLLHF. The CDR3 DNA follows: TGTACCAGCAGCCCAAGGACACGGCCAAATTCACTCCTCCACTTT.

This clonotype was picked up many times. The junction and the germline gene differ at one end; a read error may be behind it. The rearrangement links TRBV5-6 to TRBJ2-2; 9 bases are shared with TRBD1. The CDR3 loop spans 17 amino acids. Germline-derived CDR1 and CDR2 are SGHDT and YYEEEE. Here the CDR3 reads CTSSLIGGQGVTGELFF. The DNA for the CDR3 is TGTACCAGCAGCCTGATAGGGGGACAGGGCGTTACCGGGGAGCTGTTTTTT.

Details on this clonotype: A read error may produce the germline difference seen at one junction end. The rearrangement uses TRBV6-2 or TRBV6-3 and TRBJ1-5; perhaps TRBD1 as D (5 bases). The germline gives CDR1 MNHEY, CDR2 SVGEGT. The CDR3 contains 12 residues. CDR3 in DNA: TGTGGCAGCAATTCAGGGAGTCGGCCCCAGCATTTT. This gives the protein CGSNSGSRPQHF.

Note on this clonotype: This may arise from a read error, as a much more abundant clone is one base away. The gene calls are TRBV28 and TRBJ1-5, with D unclear. The CDR3 runs 11 residues. The germline gives CDR1 MDHEN, CDR2 SYDVKM. Here the CDR3 reads CVSSLQRSQHF. The CDR3 DNA reads TGTGTCAGCAGTCTACAGAGGTCCCAGCATTTT.

This clonotype was seen more than once but under ten times. The V gene is TRBV4-1, the J gene TRBJ2-2, with D possibly being TRBD1 (6 bases). The CDR3 totals 13 residues. The V end was cut by 8 bases, the J end by 8 bases, with 15 bases between. The germline gives CDR1 MGHRA, CDR2 YSYEKL. CDR3 sequence (DNA): TGCGCCAGCCTAGGGGGTGGAGGAGGGGAGCTGTTTTTT. This gives the protein CASLGGGGGELFF.

Concerning this clonotype: A much larger clone lies one base from this, so it may be a read error. This CDR3 reads CSAPGLGADTQYF. The CDR3 DNA reads as TGCAGTGCACCGGGACTAGGGGCAGATACGCAGTATTTT. J is TRBJ2-3 and V is TRBV20-1; 8 bases map to TRBD2. Germline CDR1 is DFQATT and CDR2 is SNEGSKA (reference sequence). With 6 bases clipped from V and 4 bases from J, the junction kept 6 bases outside the gene matches. CDR3 length equals 13 residues.

A word on this clonotype: Because the CDR3 is missing its conserved closing phenylalanine or tryptophan, this is likely a read error. The CDR3 DNA is TGTACCAGCAGCTCGGGACTAGCGGGAGCGACGAGCACCGGGGAGCTGTTTTCT. Encoded protein: CTSSSGLAGATSTGELFS. The genes are TRBV11-2 and TRBJ2-2; 14 bases map to TRBD2. The CDR3 covers 18 residues. CDR1 is SGHAT and CDR2 is FQNNGV in the germline V gene.

A word on this clonotype: Compared with germline, one end of the junction differs, possibly owing to a read error. This sequence joins TRBV12-3 or TRBV12-4 and TRBJ2-6; maybe TRBD1 (5 bases). The CDR3 is 15 amino acids. The CDR3: CVSSWGDSGANVLTF. CDR3 DNA: TGTGTCAGCAGTTGGGGTGACTCTGGGGCCAACGTCCTGACCTTC.

The chain links TRBV20-1 to TRBJ2-2, with 10 nucleotides matching TRBD1. Trimming took 3 bases from V and 9 from J; bases not matched to a gene: 7. The germline V gene encodes CDR1 DFQATT and CDR2 SNEGSKA (reference sequence). The CDR3 has 14 residues. The CDR3 region is CSASTTGGARELFF. Written as DNA, the CDR3 is TGCAGTGCTAGTACGACAGGGGGCGCCAGGGAGCTGTTTTTT.

Comment on this clonotype: A much bigger clone sits one base away, suggesting this may be a read error. This chain links TRBV5-1 with TRBJ1-5; D might be TRBD1 (5 bases). The CDR3 is 14 amino acids. Germline V CDR1 and CDR2: SGHRS, YFSETQ. The germline V and J ends were trimmed by 1 base and 5 bases, with 10 bases remaining between them. CDR3 in DNA: TGCGCCAGCAGCTTGTCAGGGTTCGATCAGCCCCAGCATTTT. Protein sequence: CASSLSGFDQPQHF. The whole variable domain, filled in from reference TRBV5-1 and TRBJ1-5, reads KAGVTQTPRYLIKTRGQQVTLSCSPISGHRSVSWYQQTPGQGLQFLFEYFSETQRNKGNFPGRFSGRQFSNSRSEMNVSTLELGDSALYLCASSLSGFDQPQHFGDGTRLSIL.

Of note for this clonotype: The conserved closing phenylalanine or tryptophan is absent in this CDR3, likely reflecting a read error. This chain links TRBV20-1 with TRBJ2-3; TRBD2 aligns across 12 bases. V dropped 6 bases and J dropped 5; count of bases not matched to a gene: 9. The CDR3 is 15 residues long. Germline loops: CDR1 DFQATT, CDR2 SNEGSKA (reference sequence). The DNA for the CDR3 is TGCAGTGCCTCTAGCGGGAGGGCCGGAGTAGATACGCAGTATATT. The encoded protein is CSASSGRAGVDTQYI.

This clonotype showed up just once. V gene TRBV18 combines with J gene TRBJ1-6; D possibly corresponds to TRBD1 (6 bases). CDR3 length equals 14 residues. The V end was cut by 6 bases, the J end by 5 bases, with 11 bases between. The germline V gene has CDR1 KGHSH and CDR2 LQKENI. In DNA form, the CDR3 reads TGTGCCAGCTCCCAGGGGACTGATAATTCACCCCTCCACTTT. It codes for CASSQGTDNSPLHF.